These T cell receptor beta chains were read from a single sample in a study of blood T cell repertoires in COVID-19. Generated by immunoSEQ multiplex PCR, the TCRdb table keeps only in-frame clones and is missing some. The sample includes more than 200,000 clones, 85% to 90% of them seen just once. Specimen: PBMCs or T cells enriched from blood (not recorded which). These receptors all come from a young woman who had recovered from COVID-19. Both conserved end residues are part of each CDR3. D genes are given only for firm matches. Where a row states a size, it is once, few, many or the class of an expanded clone; other rows omit it.

clone size	V gene	D gene	J gene	CDR3 protein	CDR3 DNA
many	TRBV7-8	TRBD2	TRBJ2-1	CASSRTSGSFNEQFF	TGTGCCAGCAGTCGGACTAGCGGGTCGTTCAATGAGCAGTTCTTC
NA	TRBV28	TRBD2	TRBJ2-2	CASSLSGWWGGNTGELFF	TGTGCCAGCAGTTTATCAGGCTGGTGGGGGGGAAACACCGGGGAGCTGTTTTTT
NA	TRBV7-7	NA	TRBJ2-5	CASSLGPGSQETQYF	TGTGCTAGCAGCTTAGGCCCGGGGAGTCAAGAGACCCAGTACTTC
NA	TRBV28	TRBD1	TRBJ2-7	CASSSDRGSAYEQYF	TGTGCCAGCAGCTCGGACAGGGGAAGCGCCTACGAGCAGTACTTC
NA	TRBV28	NA	TRBJ1-2	CASREGGTNYGYTF	TGTGCCAGCAGGGAGGGAGGGACAAACTATGGCTACACCTTC
NA	TRBV18	TRBD1	TRBJ1-2	CASSQRDRFPPYGYTF	TGTGCCAGCTCACAAAGGGACAGATTCCCTCCCTATGGCTACACCTTC
NA	TRBV7-9	NA	TRBJ2-1	CASRISVTRYNEQFF	TGTGCCAGCAGAATCAGCGTGACCCGGTACAATGAGCAGTTCTTC
NA	TRBV7-3	NA	TRBJ1-2	CASSPSTGSIRGYTF	TGTGCCAGCAGCCCTTCGACAGGTTCGATTCGGGGCTACACCTTC
NA	TRBV6-2/TRBV6-3	TRBD1	TRBJ1-5	CASSYYSTGDNQPQHF	TGTGCCAGCAGTTACTACTCGACAGGGGACAATCAGCCCCAGCATTTT
NA	TRBV7-2	NA	TRBJ1-2	CATLSGLAGYTF	TGTGCCACCCTATCAGGTCTGGCGGGCTACACCTTC
NA	TRBV7-8	NA	TRBJ2-1	CASSRDLNEQFF	TGTGCCAGCAGCCGCGACTTGAATGAGCAGTTCTTC
NA	TRBV7-2	NA	TRBJ1-5	CASSFGGNQPQHF	TGTGCCAGCAGCTTTGGAGGCAATCAGCCCCAGCATTTT
NA	TRBV7-8	TRBD1	TRBJ1-2	CASSLRGTGDYGYTF	TGTGCCAGCAGCTTAAGAGGGACAGGCGACTATGGCTACACCTTC
NA	TRBV7-2	NA	TRBJ2-7	CASSLAGSSYEQYF	TGTGCCAGCAGCTTAGCGGGGAGCTCCTACGAGCAGTACTTC
once	TRBV18	NA	TRBJ1-2	CASSRDVQGNDYGYTF	TGTGCCAGCTCACGGGATGTACAGGGTAATGACTATGGCTACACCTTC
NA	TRBV13	NA	TRBJ2-7	CASSLGGRAYEQYF	TGTGCCAGCAGCTTAGGGGGCAGGGCTTACGAGCAGTACTTC
NA	TRBV30	TRBD2	TRBJ2-1	CAWSTGLADSSEQFF	TGTGCCTGGAGTACAGGACTAGCGGATAGTAGTGAGCAGTTCTTC
NA	TRBV11-2	NA	TRBJ2-1	CASSLWRYNEQFF	TGTGCCAGCAGCTTATGGCGGTACAATGAGCAGTTCTTC
NA	TRBV7-2	TRBD2	TRBJ2-7	CASSLNSGNEQYF	TGTGCCAGCAGCCTAAATAGCGGGAACGAGCAGTACTTC
once	TRBV27	TRBD1	TRBJ1-1	CASSQGQGAEAFF	TGTGCCAGCAGTCAGGGACAGGGGGCTGAAGCTTTCTTT
NA	TRBV30	NA	TRBJ2-1	CASLAGYYNEQFF	TGTGCCTCCCTTGCGGGATACTACAATGAGCAGTTCTTC
NA	TRBV12-2	NA	TRBJ2-7	CASRWMLGLAGGEWRDEQYF	TGTGCAAGTCGCTGGATGCTTGGACTAGCGGGAGGAGAATGGCGCGACGAGCAGTACTTC
NA	TRBV28	NA	TRBJ2-1	CASSRRTALSSYNEQFF	TGTGCCAGCAGCCGCCGTACCGCTCTGAGCTCCTACAATGAGCAGTTCTTC
once	TRBV7-3	TRBD2	TRBJ2-3	CASSEGTSQFTDTQYF	TGTGCCAGCAGCGAAGGGACTAGTCAATTCACAGATACGCAGTATTTT
NA	TRBV9	TRBD2	TRBJ2-1	CASSARSGRDREQFF	TGTGCCAGCAGCGCGCGGTCGGGGAGGGATCGTGAGCAGTTCTTC
NA	TRBV10-1	TRBD2	TRBJ2-1	CASSTSPGVAGGTGEQFF	TGCGCCAGCAGTACCTCCCCGGGGGTAGCGGGAGGGACGGGGGAGCAGTTCTTC
once	TRBV11-2	NA	TRBJ1-3	CASSLLSGVAGNTIYF	TGTGCCAGCAGCTTATTATCGGGGGTCGCTGGAAACACCATATATTTT
NA	TRBV10-3	NA	TRBJ1-3	CAISGTAGNTIYF	TGTGCCATCAGTGGGACAGCTGGAAACACCATATATTTT
NA	TRBV5-1	NA	TRBJ2-2	CASSLDSRGPNTGELFF	TGCGCCAGCAGCTTGGATAGCAGGGGCCCGAACACCGGGGAGCTGTTTTTT
NA	TRBV7-2	NA	TRBJ2-3	CASSLPGGAKDTQYF	TGTGCCAGCAGCTTGCCCGGCGGGGCCAAAGATACGCAGTATTTT
NA	TRBV15	NA	TRBJ1-4	CATSTGRGDIGEKLFF	TGTGCCACCAGCACCGGTCGGGGGGATATTGGGGAAAAACTGTTTTTT
NA	TRBV4-1	NA	TRBJ2-2	CASSQRGRDTGELFF	TGCGCCAGCAGCCAGCGAGGGAGAGACACCGGGGAGCTGTTTTTT
NA	TRBV30	NA	TRBJ1-1	CAWIEIREAAEAFF	TGTGCCTGGATTGAGATCAGGGAAGCCGCTGAAGCTTTCTTT
NA	TRBV6-1	NA	TRBJ1-4	CASRAEATNEKLFF	TGTGCCAGCAGGGCAGAGGCAACTAATGAAAAACTGTTTTTT
NA	TRBV27	TRBD2	TRBJ2-5	CASKKSGQGWLAGENRMQETQYF	TGTGCCAGCAAAAAATCGGGCCAGGGGTGGCTAGCGGGAGAGAATCGTATGCAAGAGACCCAGTACTTC
NA	TRBV11-2	TRBD1	TRBJ1-2	CASSSTGPGGYTF	TGTGCCAGCAGTTCGACAGGGCCGGGGGGCTACACCTTC
NA	TRBV5-5	TRBD1	TRBJ1-1	CASRWTGDTEAFF	TGTGCCAGCAGGTGGACAGGAGACACTGAAGCTTTCTTT
NA	TRBV29-1	NA	TRBJ2-1	CSVATPPNSYNEQFF	TGCAGCGTGGCGACACCCCCGAACAGCTACAATGAGCAGTTCTTC
NA	TRBV9	NA	TRBJ1-3	CASSDKWGDGNTIYF	TGTGCCAGCAGCGACAAGTGGGGCGATGGAAACACCATATATTTT
once	TRBV28	NA	TRBJ1-1	CASSFGQNTEAFF	TGTGCCAGCAGTTTTGGCCAAAACACTGAAGCTTTCTTT
once	TRBV2	NA	TRBJ2-1	CASTTVEQFF	TGTGCCAGTACGACAGTCGAGCAGTTCTTC
NA	TRBV4-2	NA	TRBJ1-1	CASSLSAGYTEAFF	TGTGCCAGCAGCCTCTCAGCGGGATACACTGAAGCTTTCTTT
NA	TRBV5-1	TRBD1	TRBJ1-2	CASSLAPGGTGYGYTF	TGCGCCAGCAGCTTGGCCCCAGGGGGCACGGGCTATGGCTACACCTTC
NA	TRBV29-1	TRBD1	TRBJ1-1	CSVNSPDRVYTEAFF	TGCAGCGTTAACTCCCCTGACAGGGTATACACTGAAGCTTTCTTT
once	TRBV6-4	NA	TRBJ2-5	CASSIGDQETQYF	TGTGCCAGCAGTATAGGGGATCAAGAGACCCAGTACTTC
few	TRBV7-2	NA	TRBJ2-3	CASSPDSLGTDTQYF	TGTGCCAGCAGCCCGGACAGTCTGGGCACAGATACGCAGTATTTT
NA	TRBV7-9	NA	TRBJ2-7	CASSLEAGRFGGAYEQYF	TGTGCCAGCAGCTTAGAGGCGGGAAGGTTTGGTGGCGCCTACGAGCAGTACTTC
NA	TRBV29-1	TRBD1	TRBJ1-5	CSVGTGGGNQPQHF	TGCAGCGTTGGTACAGGGGGGGGCAATCAGCCCCAGCATTTT
NA	TRBV7-2	TRBD1	TRBJ1-3	CASSQQGVPGNTIYF	TGTGCCAGCAGTCAACAGGGGGTACCGGGAAACACCATATATTTT
few	TRBV4-1	NA	TRBJ1-1	CASSQDRSLEAFF	TGCGCCAGCAGCCAAGACAGGTCCCTTGAAGCTTTCTTT
NA	TRBV11-2	NA	TRBJ1-2	CASSLTGSYGYTF	TGTGCCAGCAGCCTAACAGGGAGCTATGGCTACACCTTC
NA	TRBV27	NA	TRBJ2-2	CASSLGGSGTGELFF	TGTGCCAGCAGTTTAGGAGGGTCCGGGACCGGGGAGCTGTTTTTT
NA	TRBV27	TRBD1	TRBJ2-4	CASSFTELQGRRTKNIQYF	TGTGCCAGCAGTTTTACGGAGTTACAGGGGAGAAGGACCAAAAACATTCAGTACTTC
NA	TRBV19	TRBD1	TRBJ1-2	CASSSYDRAYGYTF	TGTGCCAGTAGTAGCTACGACAGGGCATATGGCTACACCTTC